This T cell receptor (beta chain) was captured in a study of blood T cell repertoires in COVID-19. In the authors' workflow: Amplification of reference gene primers was used by the study to estimate nucleated cell counts. Sequenced by immunoSEQ multiplex PCR; TCRdb stores in-frame clones only, minus some. The V and J calls and clone size come from that table; D and trimming were worked out from the DNA. The top ten clones hold less than 15% of a sample with 250,000 to 300,000 clones, 70% to 90% of them seen once. Germline loops: CDR1 KGHDR, CDR2 SFDVKD. V lost 4 bases and J 9 bases, leaving 6 bases between the germline ends. The CDR3 consists of 11 residues.

The source of this sequence is a woman in her 30s with COVID-19, enrolled during active disease. Sequenced: peripheral blood. The chain carries TRBV24-1 and TRBJ2-1, with TRBD1 as a possible D gene (5 bases). The CDR3 region is CATSEQGEQFF. CDR3 nucleotide sequence: TGTGCCACCAGTGAGCAGGGTGAGCAGTTCTTC.